There are a few counts of the clone carrying this T cell receptor beta chain. This same CDR3 is encoded by further DNA sequences in the sample. This sample is drawn from a study of blood T cell repertoires in COVID-19. For the study at large: T cells, B-cell-depleted T cells, or PBMCs supplied cDNA or gDNA.

The table came from immunoSEQ multiplex PCR; TCRdb's copy has only in-frame clones and leaves some out. The repertoire holds some 120,000 clones, with about 88% as singletons. The V gene lost 0 bases and the J gene lost 5 bases, with 8 bases spanning the gap. CDR1 and CDR2 (germline): ENHRY, SYGVKD. The CDR3 runs 14 residues. This TCR came from a man aged 55 to 70 with COVID-19, enrolled during active disease. The sample was peripheral blood. This chain joins TRBV10-3 and TRBJ1-5; a possible D gene is TRBD1 (5 bases). The chain's CDR3 is CAISESGGYQPQHF. In DNA, the CDR3 is TGTGCCATCAGTGAGTCGGGGGGATATCAGCCCCAGCATTTT.